These 12 T cell receptor beta chains originate from one sample sequenced in a study of T cells in Graves' hyperthyroidism and ophthalmopathy. It was RNA transcripts that yielded the amplified TCR beta CDR3 regions. Initially, a first-round RT-PCR of the TCR CDR3 employed the HTBI primer set. Via MiXCR, TCRdb re-called the multiplex PCR reads, giving one row per CDR3 protein. There are 560,000 or so distinct CDR3 sequences in the sample; about 45% occur only once, and roughly 8.2% lies in the top ten. Sequenced: peripheral blood or thyroid tissue (not recorded which). The receptors come from a woman under 30 with Graves' hyperthyroidism.

This clonotype was counted only a few times. This chain links TRBV10-3 with TRBJ1-5, with 10 bases matching TRBD1. V shed 10 bases and J 1 base; nucleotides not matched to a gene: 13. The CDR3 contains 17 residues. CDR1 and CDR2 from the germline V gene are ENHRY and SYGVKD. CDR3 sequence reads: CASQPGQGISSNQPQHF. In DNA, the CDR3 is TGTGCCAGTCAGCCGGGACAGGGGATATCGAGCAATCAGCCCCAGCATTTT.

This chain's CDR3 is CASSLGGRSHEQYF. The CDR3 nucleotides read TGTGCCAGCAGCTTAGGCGGGAGGTCCCACGAGCAGTACTTC. The rearrangement uses TRBV7-2 and TRBJ2-7; TRBD2 agrees at 8 bases. There are 14 residues in the CDR3. The germline V gene encodes CDR1 SGHTA and CDR2 FQGNSA. V trimming: 1 base; J trimming: 5 bases; junction bases outside the gene matches: 4.

This clonotype was seen repeatedly, ten times or more. The V and J genes are TRBV7-2 and TRBJ1-1; D uncertain. CDR1 and CDR2 (germline): SGHTA, FQGNSA. V lost 4 bases, J lost 5 bases, and 11 bases lay in between. CDR3 length equals 13 residues. Written as DNA, the CDR3 is TGTGCCAGCAGCTCCTTATGGGCGACTGAAGCTTTCTTT. It yields the protein CASSSLWATEAFF.

This chain uses TRBV25-1 with TRBJ1-4; D is possibly TRBD1 (6 bases). The germline V gene encodes CDR1 MGHDK and CDR2 SYGVNS. With 8 bases removed from V and 8 bases from J, the gap between germline ends came to 18 bases. The CDR3 runs 14 residues. The CDR3 is CASSPPGTQEKLFF. CDR3 bases: TGTGCCAGCTCACCACCGGGGACACAAGAAAAACTGTTTTTT. Combining the CDR3 with reference TRBV25-1 and TRBJ1-4 gives the whole variable domain EADIYQTPRYLVIGTGKKITLECSQTMGHDKMYWYQQDPGMELHLIHYSYGVNSTEKGDLSSESTVSRIRTEHFPLTLESARPSHTSQYLCASSPPGTQEKLFFGSGTQLSVL.

V gene TRBV7-2 combines with J gene TRBJ1-4, with a weak D call TRBD1 (6 bases). The V end lost 3 bases, the J end lost 6 bases, and 11 bases lay between the germline ends. The length of the CDR3 is 14 residues. CDR1 and CDR2 (germline): SGHTA, FQGNSA. The CDR3 here is CASSFNQGHEKLFF. In DNA form, the CDR3 reads TGTGCCAGCAGCTTCAATCAGGGGCATGAAAAACTGTTTTTT.

Note on this clonotype: A much larger clone lies one base from this, so it may be a read error. The chain has TRBV29-1 and TRBJ2-7, with 7 bases identical to TRBD1. The CDR3 loop spans 15 amino acids. Germline CDR1 is SQVTM and CDR2 is ANQGSEA. CDR3 protein: CSVEAETGRTYGQYF. The DNA for the CDR3 is TGCAGCGTTGAAGCGGAGACAGGGCGAACCTACGGGCAGTACTTC.

A few counts support this clonotype. The rearrangement links TRBV11-2 to TRBJ1-2; no definite D call. Trimming left V 3 bases short and J 4 bases short, with 15 bases between. The germline V gene has CDR1 SGHAT and CDR2 FQNNGV. The CDR3 spans 15 residues. CDR3 in DNA: TGTGCCAGCAGCTTCCCTCGGGTCGTCGGCTATGGCTACACCTTC. Its protein product is CASSFPRVVGYGYTF.

The table lists this clonotype with many counts. The rearrangement joins TRBV7-9 to TRBJ1-3, with D hard to call. The V end lost 3 bases, the J end lost 0 bases, and 9 bases lay between the germline ends. Looked up from germline, CDR1 is SEHNR and CDR2 is FQNEAQ (reference sequence). The CDR3 covers 15 residues. CDR3: CASSLDCRSGNTIYF. For the CDR3, the DNA is TGTGCCAGCAGCTTGGACTGCCGCTCTGGAAACACCATATATTTT.

The gene calls are TRBV29-1 and TRBJ1-1; D uncertain. Trimming left V 2 bases short and J 7 bases short, with 11 bases between. The germline gives CDR1 SQVTM, CDR2 ANQGSEA. The CDR3 is 12 amino acids. CDR3 bases: TGCAGCGTTGAACGGCAGGACCTTGAAGCTTTCTTT. Its translation is CSVERQDLEAFF.

V is TRBV19 and J is TRBJ1-6, with D unclear. The germline gives CDR1 LNHDA, CDR2 SQIVND (reference sequence). Trimming stripped 5 bases from V and 9 bases from J, with 11 bases between. The CDR3 totals 13 residues. The CDR3 reads CASSPLRGSPLHF. CDR3 sequence (DNA): TGTGCCAGTAGTCCCCTCCGCGGTTCACCCCTCCACTTT.

This clonotype was recorded many times. The J gene is TRBJ1-2, the V gene TRBV24-1; 7 bases line up with TRBD1. Germline V lookup: CDR1 KGHDR, CDR2 SFDVKD. The CDR3 has 17 residues. V gave up 3 bases and J gave up 8 bases; unmatched junction bases: 17. For the CDR3, the DNA is TGTGCCACCAGTGATCATCGGGCGCTACAGGGGCCGCGGGGCTACACCTTC. Its translation is CATSDHRALQGPRGYTF.

The CDR3 DNA follows: TGCAGTGCTCCCTACAGGGGGGATCAGCCCCAGCATTTT. This codes for CSAPYRGDQPQHF. The V call is TRBV20-1, the J call TRBJ1-5, with 8 bases that match TRBD1. The CDR3 is 13 residues long. Germline V gives CDR1 DFQATT, CDR2 SNEGSKA (reference sequence). The trim removed 5 bases at V and 5 bases at J, leaving 5 bases unmatched.